The next 10 T cell receptor beta chains were all read from a single sample in a study of CD8+ T cells in alopecia areata. Treatment indicated: oral pan-JAK inhibitor, 5-10 mg twice daily. Extracted from the samples, RNA was reverse transcribed into cDNA to serve as the sequencing template. Some clones are missing from TCRdb's copy, which holds only in-frame ones; the method was immunoSEQ multiplex PCR. The table includes 200,000 to 250,000 clones, about 50% detected once. Source: CD4+ T cells sorted from blood, taken at week 4, from a patient treated with tofacitinib. Receptor source: a human donor with alopecia areata.

This clone turned up a few times. The chain joins TRBV15 to TRBJ2-4, with 8 bases aligning to TRBD1. Germline CDR1 LNHNV, CDR2 YYDKDF (reference sequence). V shed 7 bases, J shed 0 bases, and the junction held 8 bases outside the gene matches. The length of the CDR3 is 16 residues. CDR3 region: CATTPQQGVAKNIQYF. In DNA, the CDR3 is TGTGCCACCACGCCTCAACAGGGGGTAGCCAAAAACATTCAGTACTTC.

The sample holds a few counts of this clone. This rearrangement joins TRBV10-3 to TRBJ2-2, with D possibly TRBD2 on 6 matching bases. CDR1 and CDR2 (germline): ENHRY, SYGVKD. V was trimmed by 7 bases and J by 8 bases, leaving 14 bases between them. CDR3 length equals 13 residues. The CDR3 bases are TGTGCCATCAAACAACTCCGGGAGGGGGAGCTGTTTTTT. Translated: CAIKQLREGELFF.

The chain links TRBV9 to TRBJ2-7; D gene ambiguous. With 0 bases removed from V and 7 bases from J, the gap between germline ends came to 11 bases. This CDR3 is built from 13 residues. The germline CDR1 and CDR2 sequences are SGDLS and YYNGEE. The chain's CDR3 is CASSVEFGPEQYF. The DNA for the CDR3 is TGTGCCAGCAGCGTAGAGTTTGGGCCTGAGCAGTACTTC.

This clone was seen a few times. The CDR3 nucleotides read TGCGCCAGCAGCTTTGGTACATCCCGCAATCAGCCCCAGCATTTT. It specifies CASSFGTSRNQPQHF. The chain carries TRBV5-1 and TRBJ1-5; D gene ambiguous. The CDR3 length is 15 residues. Germline-derived CDR1 and CDR2 are SGHRS and YFSETQ. V lost 2 bases, J lost 2 bases, and 11 bases lay in between.

V gene TRBV2 combines with J gene TRBJ1-2; no clear D gene. Looked up from germline, CDR1 is SNHLY and CDR2 is FYNNEI. V gave up 11 bases and J gave up 6 bases, with 13 bases separating them. This CDR3 has 11 residues. The CDR3 sequence is CASGALDGYTF. The CDR3 region has the DNA TGTGCCTCCGGAGCTCTTGATGGCTACACCTTC.

The chain uses TRBV25-1 and TRBJ1-1; D gene unclear. V was shortened by 4 bases and J by 10 bases, with 10 bases between the two germline ends. Germline V lookup: CDR1 MGHDK, CDR2 SYGVNS. This CDR3 spans 11 amino acids. This CDR3 is CASSGALGAFF. The CDR3 DNA reads as TGTGCCAGCAGTGGGGCCCTAGGAGCTTTCTTT.

The V call is TRBV7-9, the J call TRBJ2-3; 7 bases agree with TRBD1. Trimming removed 3 bases from V and 6 bases from J; junction bases left unmatched: 9. The CDR3 runs 15 residues. Germline assignment: CDR1 SEHNR and CDR2 FQNEAQ (reference sequence). As DNA, the CDR3 is TGTGCCAGCAGCTTTGGAGACAGGGTGACCGATACGCAGTATTTT. Its protein product is CASSFGDRVTDTQYF.

This rearrangement joins TRBV6-1 to TRBJ2-3; no firm D call. The CDR3 is made up of 13 amino acids. Germline-derived CDR1 and CDR2 are MNHNS and SASEGT. The V end lost 6 bases, the J end lost 4 bases, and 11 bases lay between the germline ends. CDR3 nucleotide sequence: TGTGCCAGCAGCCACCATGTTCCAGATACGCAGTATTTT. It is translated as CASSHHVPDTQYF.

The CDR3 here is CASSLIGQSSGNTIYF. CDR3 bases: TGTGCCAGCAGCTTGATAGGCCAGAGCTCTGGAAACACCATATATTTT. This chain joins TRBV5-6 and TRBJ1-3; no clear D. Germline values: CDR1 SGHDT, CDR2 YYEEEE. V was clipped by 1 base and J by 0 bases, with 11 bases between them. The CDR3 runs to 16 residues.

This clone was seen just once. This chain uses TRBV2 with TRBJ2-4; 9 bases agree with TRBD1. The CDR3 is 13 residues long. V was clipped by 1 base and J by 8 bases; unmatched bases: 0. CDR1 is SNHLY, CDR2 FYNNEI, per germline. CDR3 sequence: CASSEGTGDIQYF. The CDR3 DNA is TGTGCCAGCAGTGAAGGGACAGGGGACATTCAGTACTTC.